A selection of T cell receptor beta chains follows, all from one sample in a study of blood T cell repertoires in COVID-19. The method was immunoSEQ multiplex PCR; TCRdb's version includes in-frame clones alone and lacks a portion of them. The sample shows tens of thousands of clones, 84% of them seen only once. The sample comprised peripheral blood. These receptors were obtained from a human donor in a cohort sampled during active COVID-19. Both conserved end residues are part of each CDR3. Fields, in order: clone size, CDR3 length, V gene, J gene, D gene, CDR3 protein, CDR3 DNA. The D gene is left open where the match is weak. Only some rows state a clone size, as once, few, many or a class for expanded clones.

.	13	TRBV10-3	TRBJ1-2	.	CAISVADNYGYTF	TGTGCCATCAGTGTAGCGGATAACTATGGCTACACCTTC
.	15	TRBV2	TRBJ2-1	.	CASSDHPSSYNEQFF	TGTGCCAGCAGTGACCACCCGAGCTCCTACAATGAGCAGTTCTTC
few	19	TRBV7-6	TRBJ2-1	TRBD1	CASSFRGQGAISSYNEQFF	TGTGCCAGCAGCTTTCGTGGACAGGGGGCCATAAGCTCCTACAATGAGCAGTTCTTC
few	15	TRBV2	TRBJ2-1	TRBD2	CASSDASGSYNEQFF	TGTGCCAGCAGTGATGCTAGCGGGAGCTACAATGAGCAGTTCTTC
.	16	TRBV5-8	TRBJ2-3	TRBD1	CASSLGTGASTDTQYF	TGTGCCAGCAGCTTGGGGACAGGGGCTAGCACAGATACGCAGTATTTT
.	12	TRBV2	TRBJ2-3	.	CASSEPLLGQYF	TGTGCCAGCAGTGAGCCCCTACTCGGGCAGTATTTT
.	13	TRBV14	TRBJ1-5	.	CASSQGEGQPQHF	TGTGCCAGCAGCCAAGGGGAGGGTCAGCCCCAGCATTTT
.	13	TRBV3-1/TRBV3-2	TRBJ2-7	.	CASSQGLAYEQYF	TGTGCCAGCAGCCAAGGACTAGCCTACGAGCAGTACTTC
.	16	TRBV7-9	TRBJ1-1	TRBD1	CASSLRGQAPNTEAFF	TGTGCCAGCAGCTTACGGGGACAGGCCCCTAACACTGAAGCTTTCTTT
once	18	TRBV21-1	TRBJ2-7	.	CASSKEREASGSPDEQYF	TGTGCCAGCAGCAAAGAGAGGGAGGCTAGCGGGAGTCCCGACGAGCAGTACTTC
.	14	TRBV24-1	TRBJ1-2	.	CATSDPTVNYGYTF	TGTGCCACCAGTGATCCTACAGTTAACTATGGCTACACCTTC
.	14	TRBV5-5	TRBJ2-3	.	CASSQGYGTDTQYF	TGTGCCAGCAGCCAGGGGTACGGCACAGATACGCAGTATTTT
.	13	TRBV6-4	TRBJ2-1	TRBD2	CASSDSLAGEQFF	TGTGCCAGCAGTGACTCGTTAGCGGGTGAGCAGTTCTTC
.	17	TRBV28	TRBJ1-6	.	CASSFRAWSSYNSPLHF	TGTGCCAGCAGTTTCAGGGCGTGGAGCTCCTATAATTCACCCCTCCACTTT
.	16	TRBV14	TRBJ2-2	TRBD2	CASTSTLAGLTGELFF	TGTGCCAGCACGTCGACCCTAGCGGGACTCACCGGGGAGCTGTTTTTT
.	12	TRBV10-3	TRBJ2-2	.	CAISEQAGELFF	TGTGCCATCAGTGAACAGGCCGGGGAGCTGTTTTTT
.	16	TRBV19	TRBJ2-6	.	CASSIPGSSGANVLTF	TGTGCCAGTAGTATCCCGGGATCCTCTGGGGCCAACGTCCTGACTTTC
.	14	TRBV5-1	TRBJ2-3	TRBD2	CASSWTSGTDTQYF	TGCGCCAGCAGCTGGACTAGCGGCACAGATACGCAGTATTTT
.	16	TRBV18	TRBJ2-3	TRBD2	CASSPYRAGGQDTQYF	TGTGCCAGCTCACCCTATCGAGCGGGAGGGCAAGATACGCAGTATTTT
.	15	TRBV6-5	TRBJ2-2	TRBD1	CASRGDRASTGELFF	TGTGCCAGCAGGGGGGACAGGGCTTCGACCGGGGAGCTGTTTTTT
.	16	TRBV2	TRBJ2-1	.	CASTSPEGSTYNEQFF	TGTGCCAGCACTTCCCCCGAGGGCTCAACCTACAATGAGCAGTTCTTC
.	16	TRBV6-2/TRBV6-3	TRBJ2-7	TRBD2	CASSPRVLAVGHEQYF	TGTGCCAGCAGTCCCCGAGTTCTAGCGGTTGGCCACGAGCAGTACTTC
.	13	TRBV18	TRBJ2-5	.	CASSPEGGETQYF	TGTGCCAGCTCACCAGAGGGCGGAGAGACCCAGTACTTC
.	12	TRBV19	TRBJ1-2	.	CASSPGGYGYTF	TGTGCCAGTAGTCCCGGGGGCTATGGCTACACCTTC
few	13	TRBV11-3	TRBJ2-7	.	CASSLATVSEQYF	TGTGCCAGCAGCTTAGCAACGGTGAGCGAGCAGTACTTC
.	15	TRBV5-4	TRBJ2-1	TRBD2	CASSSGLAGEYEQFF	TGTGCCAGCAGCTCCGGACTAGCGGGAGAATATGAGCAGTTCTTC
once	16	TRBV28	TRBJ2-4	.	CASRNRAGVAKNIQYF	TGTGCCAGCAGAAACAGGGCTGGGGTAGCCAAAAACATTCAGTACTTC
.	15	TRBV2	TRBJ2-1	.	CASRKTGGGGNEQFF	TGTGCCAGCAGGAAAACGGGAGGGGGCGGGAATGAGCAGTTCTTC
.	16	TRBV11-1	TRBJ2-3	TRBD1	CASSLARDRTTDTQYF	TGTGCCAGCAGCTTAGCGCGGGACAGGACTACAGATACGCAGTATTTT
.	17	TRBV27	TRBJ2-2	TRBD2	CASSLLASGRATGELFF	TGTGCCAGCAGTTTATTGGCTAGCGGGAGGGCGACCGGGGAGCTGTTTTTT
.	13	TRBV19	TRBJ2-1	.	CASSIGLLKEQFF	TGTGCCAGTAGTATAGGACTACTCAAGGAGCAGTTCTTC
.	13	TRBV7-2	TRBJ1-4	.	CASSPERGEKLFF	TGTGCCAGCAGTCCGGAGCGGGGTGAAAAACTGTTTTTT
.	15	TRBV27	TRBJ2-3	TRBD2	CASSLWLAGTDTQYF	TGTGCCAGCAGTTTGTGGCTAGCGGGGACAGATACGCAGTATTTT
medium-sized	15	TRBV9	TRBJ1-6	.	CASSPPGAEGISLHF	TGTGCCAGCAGCCCCCCAGGGGCGGAAGGGATTAGCCTCCACTTT
.	12	TRBV5-1	TRBJ2-1	.	CASQTLQGEQFF	TGCGCCAGCCAGACCCTACAGGGTGAGCAGTTCTTC
.	12	TRBV29-1	TRBJ2-5	TRBD1	CSVDRGKETQYF	TGCAGCGTTGACAGGGGGAAAGAGACCCAGTACTTC
.	14	TRBV24-1	TRBJ2-1	.	CATSEQAGYNEQFF	TGTGCCACCAGTGAACAGGCCGGCTACAATGAGCAGTTCTTC
.	15	TRBV6-2/TRBV6-3	TRBJ1-1	.	CASSLREGGNTEAFF	TGTGCCAGCAGTCTTCGCGAAGGGGGAAACACTGAAGCTTTCTTT
once	17	TRBV4-3	TRBJ2-3	TRBD2	CASSQGTSGTSTDTQYF	TGCGCCAGCAGCCAAGGGACTAGCGGGACTAGCACAGATACGCAGTATTTT
.	16	TRBV29-1	TRBJ2-6	.	CSVFAATRSGANVLTF	TGCAGCGTTTTCGCTGCGACTCGCTCTGGGGCCAACGTCCTGACTTTC
.	19	TRBV11-3	TRBJ2-3	TRBD2	CASSLRTGTSGHPTDTQYF	TGTGCCAGCAGCTTACGGACAGGGACTAGCGGGCACCCCACAGATACGCAGTATTTT
.	17	TRBV7-8	TRBJ2-7	TRBD1	CASSIGTGGAWGYEQYF	TGTGCCAGCAGCATCGGGACAGGGGGCGCTTGGGGCTACGAGCAGTACTTC